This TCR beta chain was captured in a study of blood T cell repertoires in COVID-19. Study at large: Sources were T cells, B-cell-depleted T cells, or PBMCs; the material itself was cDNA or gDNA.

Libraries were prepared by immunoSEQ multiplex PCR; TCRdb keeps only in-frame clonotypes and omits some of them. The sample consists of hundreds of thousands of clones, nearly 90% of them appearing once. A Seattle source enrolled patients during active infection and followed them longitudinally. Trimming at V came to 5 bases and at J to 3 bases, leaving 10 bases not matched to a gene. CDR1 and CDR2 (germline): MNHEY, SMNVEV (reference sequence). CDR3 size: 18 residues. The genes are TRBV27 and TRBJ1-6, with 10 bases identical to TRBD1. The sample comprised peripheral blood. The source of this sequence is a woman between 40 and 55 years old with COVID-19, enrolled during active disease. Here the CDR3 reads CASSRTRGDRGYNSPLHF. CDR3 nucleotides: TGTGCCAGCAGTCGTACCCGCGGGGACAGGGGCTATAATTCACCCCTCCACTTT.